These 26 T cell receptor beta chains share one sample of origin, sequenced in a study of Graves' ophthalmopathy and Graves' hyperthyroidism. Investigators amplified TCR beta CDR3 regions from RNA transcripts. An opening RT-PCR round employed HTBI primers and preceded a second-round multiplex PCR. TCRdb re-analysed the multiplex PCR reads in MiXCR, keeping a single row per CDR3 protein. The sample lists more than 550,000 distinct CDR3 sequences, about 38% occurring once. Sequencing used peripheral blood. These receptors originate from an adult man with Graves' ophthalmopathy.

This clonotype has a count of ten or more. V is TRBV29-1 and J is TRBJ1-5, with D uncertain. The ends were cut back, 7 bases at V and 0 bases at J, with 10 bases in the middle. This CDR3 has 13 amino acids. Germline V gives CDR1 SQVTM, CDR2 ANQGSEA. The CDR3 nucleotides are TGCAGCGCCGAGGTGGATAGCAATCAGCCCCAGCATTTT. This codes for CSAEVDSNQPQHF.

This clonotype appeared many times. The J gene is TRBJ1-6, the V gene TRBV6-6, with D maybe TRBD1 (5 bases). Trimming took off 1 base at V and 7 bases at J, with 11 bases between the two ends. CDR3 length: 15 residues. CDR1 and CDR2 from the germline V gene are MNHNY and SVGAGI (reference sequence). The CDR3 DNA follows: TGTGCCAGCAGTTACTTGGACACCCCGAATTCACCCCTCCACTTT. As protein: CASSYLDTPNSPLHF.

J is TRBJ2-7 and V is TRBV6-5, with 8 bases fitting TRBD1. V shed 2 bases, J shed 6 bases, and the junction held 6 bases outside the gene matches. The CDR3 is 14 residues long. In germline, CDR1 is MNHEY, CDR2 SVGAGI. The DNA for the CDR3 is TGTGCCAGCAGTTACCGGACAGGGAAGGGCGAGCAGTACTTC. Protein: CASSYRTGKGEQYF.

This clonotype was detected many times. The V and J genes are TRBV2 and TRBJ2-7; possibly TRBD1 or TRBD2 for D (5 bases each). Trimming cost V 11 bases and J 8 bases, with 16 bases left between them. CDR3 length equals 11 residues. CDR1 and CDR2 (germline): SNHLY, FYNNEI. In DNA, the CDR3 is TGTGCCGGGGCTGTGGGGGAGCAGCAGTACTTC. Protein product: CAGAVGEQQYF.

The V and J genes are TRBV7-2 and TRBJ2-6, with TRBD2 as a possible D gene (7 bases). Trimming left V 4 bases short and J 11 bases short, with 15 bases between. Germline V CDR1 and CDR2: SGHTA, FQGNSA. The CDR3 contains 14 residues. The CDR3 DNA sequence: TGTGCCAGCAGCTCATACCCGGGGGGCTACGTCCTGACTTTC. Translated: CASSSYPGGYVLTF.

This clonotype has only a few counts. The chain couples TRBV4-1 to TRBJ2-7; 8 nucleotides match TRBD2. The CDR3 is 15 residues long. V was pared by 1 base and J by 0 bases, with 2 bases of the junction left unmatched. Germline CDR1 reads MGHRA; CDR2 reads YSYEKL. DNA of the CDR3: TGCGCCAGCAGCCAAGGCAGCGGGAGCTCCTACGAGCAGTACTTC. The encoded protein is CASSQGSGSSYEQYF.

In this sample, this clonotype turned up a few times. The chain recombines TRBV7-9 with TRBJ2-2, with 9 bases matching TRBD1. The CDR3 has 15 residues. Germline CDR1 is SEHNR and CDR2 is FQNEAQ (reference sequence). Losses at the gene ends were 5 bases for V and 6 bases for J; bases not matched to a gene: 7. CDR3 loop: CASSLGTGKAGELFF. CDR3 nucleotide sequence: TGTGCCAGCAGCCTGGGGACAGGGAAGGCCGGGGAGCTGTTTTTT.

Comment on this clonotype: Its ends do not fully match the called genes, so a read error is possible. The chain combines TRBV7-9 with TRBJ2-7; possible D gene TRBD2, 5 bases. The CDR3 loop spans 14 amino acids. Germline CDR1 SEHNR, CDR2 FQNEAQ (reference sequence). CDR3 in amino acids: CASSLAGPAGELYF. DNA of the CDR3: TGTGCCAGCAGCTTAGCGGGTCCAGCCGGGGAGCTGTACTTC.

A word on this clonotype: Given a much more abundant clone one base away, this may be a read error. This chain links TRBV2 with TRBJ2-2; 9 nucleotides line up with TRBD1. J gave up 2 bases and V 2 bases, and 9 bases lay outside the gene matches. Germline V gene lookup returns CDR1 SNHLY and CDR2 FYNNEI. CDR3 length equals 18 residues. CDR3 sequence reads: CASSESVRDRANTGELFF. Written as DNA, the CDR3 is TGTGCCAGCAGTGAATCGGTCCGGGACAGGGCCAACACCGGGGAGCTGTTTTTT.

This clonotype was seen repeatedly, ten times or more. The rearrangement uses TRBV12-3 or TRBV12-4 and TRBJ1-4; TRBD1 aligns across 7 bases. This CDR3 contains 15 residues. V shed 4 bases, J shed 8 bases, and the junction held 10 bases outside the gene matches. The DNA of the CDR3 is TGTGCCAGCAGTTCCACTACAGGGGTTCAAGAAAAACTGTTTTTT. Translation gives CASSSTTGVQEKLFF.

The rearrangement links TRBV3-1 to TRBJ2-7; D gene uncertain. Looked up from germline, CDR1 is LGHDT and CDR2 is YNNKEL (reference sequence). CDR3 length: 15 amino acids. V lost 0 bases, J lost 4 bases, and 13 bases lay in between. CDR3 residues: CASSQDGGILYEQYF. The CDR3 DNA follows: TGTGCCAGCAGCCAAGACGGCGGCATCCTGTACGAGCAGTACTTC.

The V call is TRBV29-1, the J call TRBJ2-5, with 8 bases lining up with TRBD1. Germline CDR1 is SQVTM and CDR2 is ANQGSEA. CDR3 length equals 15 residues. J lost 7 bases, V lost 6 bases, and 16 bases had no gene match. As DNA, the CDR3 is TGCAGCGTCACAGGGGGAAGGGTTCGGGGAGGGACCCAGTACTTC. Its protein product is CSVTGGRVRGGTQYF.

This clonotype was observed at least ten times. The CDR3 sequence: CATSRRQGAGANVLTF. The CDR3, as DNA: TGTGCCACCAGCAGGAGACAGGGGGCTGGGGCCAACGTCCTGACTTTC. This chain links TRBV15 with TRBJ2-6; TRBD1 matches 9 bases. This CDR3 spans 16 amino acids. V lost 3 bases, J lost 2 bases, and 2 bases stayed unmatched. Germline CDR1 and CDR2: LNHNV and YYDKDF (reference sequence).

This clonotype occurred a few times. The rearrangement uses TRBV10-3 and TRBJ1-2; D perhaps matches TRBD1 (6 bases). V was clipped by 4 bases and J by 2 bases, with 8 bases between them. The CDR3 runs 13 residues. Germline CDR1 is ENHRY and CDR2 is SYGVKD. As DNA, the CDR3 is TGTGCCATCAGTGCGCAGGGGAACTATGGCTACACCTTC. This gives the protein CAISAQGNYGYTF.

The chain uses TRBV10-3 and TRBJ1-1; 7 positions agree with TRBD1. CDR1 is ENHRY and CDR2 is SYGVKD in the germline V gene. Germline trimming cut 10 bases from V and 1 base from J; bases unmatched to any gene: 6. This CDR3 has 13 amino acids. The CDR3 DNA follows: TGTGCCACCAGACAGGGAGGGAACACTGAAGCTTTCTTT. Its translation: CATRQGGNTEAFF.

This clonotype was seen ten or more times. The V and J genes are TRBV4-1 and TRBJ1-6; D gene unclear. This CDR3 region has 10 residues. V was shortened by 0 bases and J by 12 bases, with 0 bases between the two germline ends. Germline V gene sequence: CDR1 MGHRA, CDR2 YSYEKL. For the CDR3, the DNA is TGCGCCAGCAGCCAAGAACCCCTCCACTTT. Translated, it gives CASSQEPLHF.

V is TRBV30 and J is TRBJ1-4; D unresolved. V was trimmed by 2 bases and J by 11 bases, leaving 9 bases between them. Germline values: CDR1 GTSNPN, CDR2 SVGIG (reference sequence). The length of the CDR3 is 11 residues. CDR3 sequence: CAWSNGFKLFF. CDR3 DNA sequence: TGTGCCTGGAGTAACGGGTTTAAACTGTTTTTT.

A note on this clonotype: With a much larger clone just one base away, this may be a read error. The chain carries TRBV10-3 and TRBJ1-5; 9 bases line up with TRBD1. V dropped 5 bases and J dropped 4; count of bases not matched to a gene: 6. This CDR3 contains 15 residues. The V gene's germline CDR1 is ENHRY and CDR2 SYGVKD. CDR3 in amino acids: CAISSGQGLNQPQHF. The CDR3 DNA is TGTGCCATCAGTTCCGGACAGGGGCTTAATCAGCCCCAGCATTTT.

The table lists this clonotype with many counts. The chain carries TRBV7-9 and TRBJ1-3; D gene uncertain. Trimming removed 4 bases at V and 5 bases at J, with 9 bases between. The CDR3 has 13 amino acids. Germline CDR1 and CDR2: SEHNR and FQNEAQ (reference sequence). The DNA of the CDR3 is TGTGCCAGCAGCTACCGGACGAGAAACACCATATATTTT. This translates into CASSYRTRNTIYF.

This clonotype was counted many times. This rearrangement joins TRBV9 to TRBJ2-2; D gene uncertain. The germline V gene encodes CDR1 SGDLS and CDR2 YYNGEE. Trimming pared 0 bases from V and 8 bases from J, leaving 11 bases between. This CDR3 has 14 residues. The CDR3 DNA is TGTGCCAGCAGCGTAGACGCTTATGGAGGGGAGCTGTTTTTT. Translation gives CASSVDAYGGELFF.

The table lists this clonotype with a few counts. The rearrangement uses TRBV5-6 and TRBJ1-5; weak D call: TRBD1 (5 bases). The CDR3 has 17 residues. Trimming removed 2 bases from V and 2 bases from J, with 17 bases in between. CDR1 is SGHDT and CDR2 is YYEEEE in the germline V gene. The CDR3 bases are TGTGCCAGCAGCTTTTTCGGGGAGGTGGGGGGCAATCAGCCCCAGCATTTT. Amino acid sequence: CASSFFGEVGGNQPQHF.

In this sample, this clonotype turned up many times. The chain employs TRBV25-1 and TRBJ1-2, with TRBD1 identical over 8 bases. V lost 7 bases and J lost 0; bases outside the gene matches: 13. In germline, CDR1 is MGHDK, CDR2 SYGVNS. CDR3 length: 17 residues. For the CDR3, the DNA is TGTGCCAGCAAGGGCAGGACAGGGTCCGAAACTAACTATGGCTACACCTTC. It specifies CASKGRTGSETNYGYTF.

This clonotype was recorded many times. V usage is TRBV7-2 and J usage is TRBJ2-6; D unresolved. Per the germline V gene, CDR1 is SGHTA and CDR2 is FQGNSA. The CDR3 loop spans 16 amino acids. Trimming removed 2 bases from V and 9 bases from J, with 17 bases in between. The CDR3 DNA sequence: TGTGCCAGCAGCTTACCTTGGACCCGGAAGGGCAACGTCCTGACTTTC. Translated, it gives CASSLPWTRKGNVLTF.

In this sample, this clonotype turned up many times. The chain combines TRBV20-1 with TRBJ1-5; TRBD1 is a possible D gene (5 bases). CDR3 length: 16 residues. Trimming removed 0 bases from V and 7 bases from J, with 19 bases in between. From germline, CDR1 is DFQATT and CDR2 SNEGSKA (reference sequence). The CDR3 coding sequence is TGCAGTGCTAGAGAAAGCTCGGGAGGGGTAGGACAGCCCCAGCATTTT. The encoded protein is CSARESSGGVGQPQHF.

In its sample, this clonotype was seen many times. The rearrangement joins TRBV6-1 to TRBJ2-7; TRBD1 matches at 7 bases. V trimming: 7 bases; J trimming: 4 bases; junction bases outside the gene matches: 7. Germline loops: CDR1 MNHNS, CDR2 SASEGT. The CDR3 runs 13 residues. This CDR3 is CASMGDSPYEQYF. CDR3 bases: TGTGCCAGCATGGGGGACAGCCCATACGAGCAGTACTTC.

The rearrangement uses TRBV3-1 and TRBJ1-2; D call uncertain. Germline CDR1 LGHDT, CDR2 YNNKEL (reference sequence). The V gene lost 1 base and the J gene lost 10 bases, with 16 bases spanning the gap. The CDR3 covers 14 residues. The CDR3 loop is CASSQVGHAFDYTF. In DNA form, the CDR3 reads TGTGCCAGCAGCCAAGTTGGTCACGCGTTTGACTACACCTTC.